These T cell receptor beta chains were read from a single sample in a study of blood T cell repertoires in COVID-19. Sequencing used immunoSEQ multiplex PCR; TCRdb keeps in-frame clones, though not all of them. The sample lists about 210,000 clones, approximately 91% seen once, with 4% to 5.5% in the top ten. Sequenced sample: peripheral blood. The receptors originated from a woman aged 40 to 50 with acute or convalescent COVID-19. The CDR3 runs from the conserved cysteine through the conserved F or W. A D gene is named only where the DNA matches it firmly. Size is omitted from some rows. Given values are once, few, many or a class for expanded clones.

cdr3_nt: TGCGCCAGCAGTGAAACAGATAATTCACCCCTCCACTTT
cdr3_aa: CASSETDNSPLHF
v_call: TRBV10-2
j_call: TRBJ1-6
d_call: NA
clone_size: NA

cdr3_nt: TGTGCCAGCAGCCAGACTAGCGGCCAAGAGACCCAGTACTTC
cdr3_aa: CASSQTSGQETQYF
v_call: TRBV7-2
j_call: TRBJ2-5
d_call: TRBD2
clone_size: NA

cdr3_nt: TGTGCCAGCTCACCCCTAGGAGGGGAAACGGGAAACACCATATATTTT
cdr3_aa: CASSPLGGETGNTIYF
v_call: TRBV18
j_call: TRBJ1-3
d_call: NA
clone_size: NA

cdr3_nt: TGTGCCAGCAGTGATACAGGGGGCCGCCTATCCCACCCGTTTATTGAAGCTTTCTTT
cdr3_aa: CASSDTGGRLSHPFIEAFF
v_call: TRBV6-1
j_call: TRBJ1-1
d_call: TRBD1
clone_size: NA

cdr3_nt: TGTGCCATCAGTGAGTCGAATAGGAGCTCTGGGGCCAACGTCCTGACTTTC
cdr3_aa: CAISESNRSSGANVLTF
v_call: TRBV10-3
j_call: TRBJ2-6
d_call: NA
clone_size: NA

cdr3_nt: TGTGCTAGTGGTTTGGCCAGGGGGACTTCACCCCTCCACTTT
cdr3_aa: CASGLARGTSPLHF
v_call: TRBV12-5
j_call: TRBJ1-6
d_call: TRBD1
clone_size: NA

cdr3_nt: TGTGCCAGCAGTGAAAGGACAGGAAAGAACACTGAAGCTTTCTTT
cdr3_aa: CASSERTGKNTEAFF
v_call: TRBV2
j_call: TRBJ1-1
d_call: TRBD1
clone_size: NA

cdr3_nt: TGTGCCAGCAGTGGACAGGGGGCAAGGACCGGGGAGCTGTTTTTT
cdr3_aa: CASSGQGARTGELFF
v_call: TRBV2
j_call: TRBJ2-2
d_call: TRBD1
clone_size: NA

cdr3_nt: TGTGCCATCATGGGACAGGGTTACAATGAGCAGTTCTTC
cdr3_aa: CAIMGQGYNEQFF
v_call: TRBV19
j_call: TRBJ2-1
d_call: TRBD1
clone_size: few

cdr3_nt: TGTGCCAGCTCACCGGAGCGCAGCAGCTTGGGCTCTGGAAACACCATATATTTT
cdr3_aa: CASSPERSSLGSGNTIYF
v_call: TRBV18
j_call: TRBJ1-3
d_call: NA
clone_size: once

cdr3_nt: TGTGCCAGCAGCGCAGACAGGGCTATTTACAATGAGCAGTTCTTC
cdr3_aa: CASSADRAIYNEQFF
v_call: TRBV9
j_call: TRBJ2-1
d_call: TRBD1
clone_size: NA

cdr3_nt: TGTGCCAGCAGCTATACCCAGGGGGCTGGTGGTGATGGCTACACCTTC
cdr3_aa: CASSYTQGAGGDGYTF
v_call: TRBV14
j_call: TRBJ1-2
d_call: TRBD1
clone_size: once

cdr3_nt: TGTGCCAGCAGCTTCACAGGGCGAGGAAACACCATATATTTT
cdr3_aa: CASSFTGRGNTIYF
v_call: TRBV7-2
j_call: TRBJ1-3
d_call: NA
clone_size: NA

cdr3_nt: TGTGCCAGCAGTGTAGGACAGTTAAGAGGCACCTTC
cdr3_aa: CASSVGQLRGTF
v_call: TRBV28
j_call: TRBJ1-2
d_call: NA
clone_size: NA

cdr3_nt: TGCGCCAGCAGCTTGCAGGGGGCTGACTACAATGAGCAGTTCTTC
cdr3_aa: CASSLQGADYNEQFF
v_call: TRBV5-1
j_call: TRBJ2-1
d_call: TRBD1
clone_size: NA

cdr3_nt: TGTGCCAGCAGCCTTCCCAGCTCTGGAAACACCATATATTTT
cdr3_aa: CASSLPSSGNTIYF
v_call: TRBV14
j_call: TRBJ1-3
d_call: NA
clone_size: NA

cdr3_nt: TGTGCCAGCAGTTATCCGACGGGGAATTCACCCCTCCACTTT
cdr3_aa: CASSYPTGNSPLHF
v_call: TRBV6-5
j_call: TRBJ1-6
d_call: NA
clone_size: NA

cdr3_nt: TGTGCCAGCACTAGGACAGGGGATGGCTATGGCTACACCTTC
cdr3_aa: CASTRTGDGYGYTF
v_call: TRBV2
j_call: TRBJ1-2
d_call: TRBD1
clone_size: NA

cdr3_nt: TGTGCCAGCAGGAAGGGGGGGGAAGCTTTCTTT
cdr3_aa: CASRKGGEAFF
v_call: TRBV6-5
j_call: TRBJ1-1
d_call: NA
clone_size: NA

cdr3_nt: TGTGCCACTGCTGAACTCGATACGCAGTATTTT
cdr3_aa: CATAELDTQYF
v_call: TRBV24-1
j_call: TRBJ2-3
d_call: NA
clone_size: NA

cdr3_nt: TGTGCCAGCAGCTCTTTATATGAAAAACTGTTTTTT
cdr3_aa: CASSSLYEKLFF
v_call: TRBV7-9
j_call: TRBJ1-4
d_call: NA
clone_size: NA

cdr3_nt: TGTGCCAGCACCTCGACCGGGACAGGGGCAGTAGATACGCAGTATTTT
cdr3_aa: CASTSTGTGAVDTQYF
v_call: TRBV11-2
j_call: TRBJ2-3
d_call: TRBD1
clone_size: once

cdr3_nt: TGTGCCAGCGGAGGGGCAGGGAGGCCGGGTGAGCAGTTCTTC
cdr3_aa: CASGGAGRPGEQFF
v_call: TRBV9
j_call: TRBJ2-1
d_call: NA
clone_size: NA

cdr3_nt: TGTGCCAGCAGTTTTCAGGAGACCCAGTACTTC
cdr3_aa: CASSFQETQYF
v_call: TRBV12-3/TRBV12-4
j_call: TRBJ2-5
d_call: NA
clone_size: NA

cdr3_nt: TGTGCCAGTAGTATTCACAGCAACCGCTATAGCAATCAGCCCCAGCATTTT
cdr3_aa: CASSIHSNRYSNQPQHF
v_call: TRBV19
j_call: TRBJ1-5
d_call: NA
clone_size: NA

cdr3_nt: TGTGCCAGCAGGGATTGGAGCACTGAAGCTTTCTTT
cdr3_aa: CASRDWSTEAFF
v_call: TRBV27
j_call: TRBJ1-1
d_call: NA
clone_size: few

cdr3_nt: TGTGCCAGCAATACTCTGGAGGGGTTCTATGGCTACACCTTC
cdr3_aa: CASNTLEGFYGYTF
v_call: TRBV5-8
j_call: TRBJ1-2
d_call: NA
clone_size: NA

cdr3_nt: TGCGCCAGCAGCTTTCTCCTTGACACCTCCCGTGGCTACACCTTC
cdr3_aa: CASSFLLDTSRGYTF
v_call: TRBV5-1
j_call: TRBJ1-2
d_call: NA
clone_size: NA

cdr3_nt: TGTGCCAGCACTCTGGGGGGGTCCACCGGGGAGCTGTTTTTT
cdr3_aa: CASTLGGSTGELFF
v_call: TRBV2
j_call: TRBJ2-2
d_call: TRBD2
clone_size: NA

cdr3_nt: TGTGCCAGCAGCGGACAGGGTAGCAATGAGCAGTTCTTC
cdr3_aa: CASSGQGSNEQFF
v_call: TRBV9
j_call: TRBJ2-1
d_call: TRBD1
clone_size: NA

cdr3_nt: TGCAGCGTTGGGGTGGGACAGGGGGCGGATACGCAGTATTTT
cdr3_aa: CSVGVGQGADTQYF
v_call: TRBV29-1
j_call: TRBJ2-3
d_call: TRBD1
clone_size: NA

cdr3_nt: TGTGCCAGCAGCGTAGGGCAGGGGCTAGGGCAGCCCCAGCATTTT
cdr3_aa: CASSVGQGLGQPQHF
v_call: TRBV9
j_call: TRBJ1-5
d_call: NA
clone_size: NA

cdr3_nt: TGTGCCAGCAGCCAAGCCGGGAACACTGAAGCTTTCTTT
cdr3_aa: CASSQAGNTEAFF
v_call: TRBV3-1/TRBV3-2
j_call: TRBJ1-1
d_call: NA
clone_size: NA

cdr3_nt: TGTGCCAGCATTGGACAGGGGTCGAACACTGAAGCTTTCTTT
cdr3_aa: CASIGQGSNTEAFF
v_call: TRBV6-5
j_call: TRBJ1-1
d_call: TRBD1
clone_size: NA

cdr3_nt: TGTGCCTGGGGCCCAGGGGGCGCCTGGGAGACCCAGTACTTC
cdr3_aa: CAWGPGGAWETQYF
v_call: TRBV30
j_call: TRBJ2-5
d_call: TRBD1
clone_size: NA